This T cell receptor (beta chain) appears in the sequencing data of a study of T-cell reconstitution after alpha-beta-depleted transplantation in children. Germline V gene lookup returns CDR1 MDHEN and CDR2 SYDVKM. The length of the CDR3 is 13 residues. V lost 6 bases, J lost 8 bases, and 11 bases lay in between. Unique molecular identifiers were incorporated into the prepared TCRbeta library. Using its own MiXCR run on the PCR reads, TCRdb lists one record per CDR3 protein. The sample consists of 500,000 to 750,000 distinct CDR3 sequences, 27% of them appearing once. The sample was PBMCs, taken before TCRalphabeta/CD19-depleted stem cell transplant. The V gene is TRBV28, the J gene TRBJ1-6; no definite D call. This sequence originates from a boy under two years old with Wiskott-Aldrich syndrome, due to receive a stem cell transplant. The CDR3 sequence: CASRVTRDSPLHF. As DNA, the CDR3 is TGTGCCAGCAGGGTCACACGGGATTCACCCCTCCACTTT.